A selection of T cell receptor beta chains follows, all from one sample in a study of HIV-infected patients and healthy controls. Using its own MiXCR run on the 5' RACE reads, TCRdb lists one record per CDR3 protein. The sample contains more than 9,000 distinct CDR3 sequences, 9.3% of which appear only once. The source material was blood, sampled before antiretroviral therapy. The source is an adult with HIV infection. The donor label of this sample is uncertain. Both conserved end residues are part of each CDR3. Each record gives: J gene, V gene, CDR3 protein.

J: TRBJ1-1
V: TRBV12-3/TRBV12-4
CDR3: CASSLLRTEAFF

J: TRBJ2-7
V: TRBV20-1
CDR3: CSAGQGTYEQYF

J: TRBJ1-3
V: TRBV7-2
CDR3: CATDSATNTIYF

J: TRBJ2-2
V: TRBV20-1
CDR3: CSARQNTGELFF

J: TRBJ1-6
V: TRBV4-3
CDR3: CASSQDLNNSPLHF

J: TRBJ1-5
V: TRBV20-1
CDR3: CSARDGTDFNQPQHF

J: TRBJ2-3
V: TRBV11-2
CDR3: CASSSEGLAGGPDNTDTQYF

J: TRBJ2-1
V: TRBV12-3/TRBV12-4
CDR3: CASSFGLAGVDNEQFF

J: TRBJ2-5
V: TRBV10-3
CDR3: CAIAEGTETQYF

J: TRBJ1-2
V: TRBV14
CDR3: CASSQGLAAGYTF

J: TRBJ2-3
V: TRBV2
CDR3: CASRRDQMADTQYF

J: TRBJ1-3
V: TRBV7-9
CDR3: CASSSGHALGNTIYF

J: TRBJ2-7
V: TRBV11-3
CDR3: CASSLAGYEQYF

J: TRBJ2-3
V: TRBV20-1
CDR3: CSGPDRYTDTQYF

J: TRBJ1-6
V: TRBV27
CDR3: CASRPAGGYDSPLHF

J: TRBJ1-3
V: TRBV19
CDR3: CASSIGLNSGNTIYF

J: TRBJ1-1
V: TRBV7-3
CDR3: CASSLTLNTEAFF

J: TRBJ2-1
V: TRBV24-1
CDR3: CATSDFGAGGSYNEQFF

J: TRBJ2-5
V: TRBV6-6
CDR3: CASSSAGLAGAQETQYF

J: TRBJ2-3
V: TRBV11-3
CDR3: CASSSREAQQTDTQYF

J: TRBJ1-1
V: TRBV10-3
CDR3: CAISARGTEGTEAFF

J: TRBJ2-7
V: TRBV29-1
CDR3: CSVALGQDYEQYF

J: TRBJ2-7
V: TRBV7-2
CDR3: CASSLGRPYEQYF

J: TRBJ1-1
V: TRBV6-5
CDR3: CASLPGGEGTEAFF

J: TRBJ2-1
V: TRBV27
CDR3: CASSFGTGGDEQFF

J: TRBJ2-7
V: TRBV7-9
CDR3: CASSLAGQVYEQYF

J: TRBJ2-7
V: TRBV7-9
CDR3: CARKLEGTSGSFNEQYF

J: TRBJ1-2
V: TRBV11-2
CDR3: CASSSTRDRDSGGYTF

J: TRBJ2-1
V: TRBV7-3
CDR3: CASSLKGTSGRADNEQFF

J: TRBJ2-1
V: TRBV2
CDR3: CASTTENNEQFF

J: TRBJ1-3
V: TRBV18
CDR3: CASSASHASSGNTIYF

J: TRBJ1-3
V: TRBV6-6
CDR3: CASSSQGYGNTIYF

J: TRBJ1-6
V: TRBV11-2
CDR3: CASSLESRGTLHF

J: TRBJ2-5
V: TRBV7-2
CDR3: CASSLARSGGQETQYF

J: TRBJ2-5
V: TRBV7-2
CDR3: CASSQQEGRTQYF

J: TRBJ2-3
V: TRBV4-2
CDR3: CASSQPPAGVSTDTQYF

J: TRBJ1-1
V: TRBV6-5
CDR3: CASSFRGAEAFF

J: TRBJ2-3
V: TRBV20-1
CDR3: CSAGDWAGGTDTQYF

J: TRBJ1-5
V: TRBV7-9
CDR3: CASSSGTGGRDPNQPQHF

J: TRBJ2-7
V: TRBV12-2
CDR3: CASRFQRFREQYF

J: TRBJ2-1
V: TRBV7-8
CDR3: CASSPPDYNEQFF

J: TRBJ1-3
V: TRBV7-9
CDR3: CASSSGQGYGNTIYF

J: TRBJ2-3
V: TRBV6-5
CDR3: CASSLVGGSLADTQYF

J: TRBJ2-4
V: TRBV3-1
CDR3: CASSHSSFAVKNIQYF

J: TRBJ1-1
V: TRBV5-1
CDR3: CASSSGQQNTEAFF

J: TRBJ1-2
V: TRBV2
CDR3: CASRSTVGRDGYTF

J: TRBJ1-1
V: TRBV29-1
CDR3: CSVEGPQNTEAFF

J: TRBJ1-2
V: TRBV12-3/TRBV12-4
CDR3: CASSFREIEADGYTF

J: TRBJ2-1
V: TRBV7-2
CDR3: CASSSQPNGLAYNEQFF

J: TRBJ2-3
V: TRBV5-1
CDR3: CASSLGDLRYDTQYF

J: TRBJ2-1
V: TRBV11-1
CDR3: CASSRTSGRYNEQFF

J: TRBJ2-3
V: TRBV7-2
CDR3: CASSRLAGDPTDTQYF

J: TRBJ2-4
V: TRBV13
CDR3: CASSPRILAKNIQYF

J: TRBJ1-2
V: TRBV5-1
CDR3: CASSLEGGRVYGYTF

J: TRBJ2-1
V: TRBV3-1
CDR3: CASSQEMGWRHSYNEQFF

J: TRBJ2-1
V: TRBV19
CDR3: CASNPGGGREYNEQFF

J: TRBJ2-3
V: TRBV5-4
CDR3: CASSLDGLETDTQYF

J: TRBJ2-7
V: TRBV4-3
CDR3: CASSQTPAGAYEQYF

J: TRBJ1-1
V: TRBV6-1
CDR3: CASEMAGGRTEAFF